This T cell receptor (beta chain) was recorded in a study of T-cell reconstitution after alpha-beta-depleted transplantation in children. The CDR3 runs 16 residues. V was clipped by 2 bases and J by 5 bases; unmatched bases: 5. CDR1 SGHTA and CDR2 FQGNSA come from the germline V gene. The authors prepared the TCRbeta library with unique molecular identifiers. TCRdb used MiXCR to reprocess the PCR reads, holding one entry per CDR3 protein. Of 80,000 to 95,000 distinct CDR3 sequences in the sample, approximately 8.4% were seen once. This clonotype was seen many times. The sample here was PBMCs from the stem cell graft donor, taken from the stem cell graft. The chain carries TRBV7-2 and TRBJ2-5; 13 positions match TRBD2. This clonotype was obtained from a human donor who donated a stem cell graft to a child with congenital amegakaryocytic thrombocytopenia. The CDR3 DNA reads as TGTGCCAGCAGCTTATGGGGACTAGCGGGGACGGAGACCCAGTACTTC. Translation: CASSLWGLAGTETQYF.